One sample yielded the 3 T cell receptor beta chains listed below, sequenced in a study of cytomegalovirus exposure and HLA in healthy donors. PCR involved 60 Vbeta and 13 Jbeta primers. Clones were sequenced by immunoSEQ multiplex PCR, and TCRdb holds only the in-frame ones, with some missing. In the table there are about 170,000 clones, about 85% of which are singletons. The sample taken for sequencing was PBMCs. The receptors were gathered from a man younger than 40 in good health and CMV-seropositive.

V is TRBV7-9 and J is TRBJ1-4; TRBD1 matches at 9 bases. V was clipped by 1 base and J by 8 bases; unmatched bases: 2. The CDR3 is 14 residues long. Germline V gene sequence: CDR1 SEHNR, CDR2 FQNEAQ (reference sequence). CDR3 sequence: CASSLGTGEEKLFF. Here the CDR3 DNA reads TGTGCCAGCAGCTTAGGGACAGGGGAAGAAAAACTGTTTTTT.

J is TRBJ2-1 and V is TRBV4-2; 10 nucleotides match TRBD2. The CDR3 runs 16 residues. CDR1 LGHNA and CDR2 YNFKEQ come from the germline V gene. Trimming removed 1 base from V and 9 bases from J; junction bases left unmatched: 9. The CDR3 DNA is TGTGCCAGCAGCCAAGGAGCCGGGACTAGCGATAGTGAGCAGTTCTTC. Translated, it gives CASSQGAGTSDSEQFF.

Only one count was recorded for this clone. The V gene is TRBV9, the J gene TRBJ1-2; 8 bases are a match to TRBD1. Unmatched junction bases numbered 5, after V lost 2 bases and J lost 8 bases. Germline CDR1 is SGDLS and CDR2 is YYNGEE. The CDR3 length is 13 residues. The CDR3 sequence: CASSVGTGGGYTF. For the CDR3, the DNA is TGTGCCAGCAGCGTGGGGACAGGAGGGGGCTACACCTTC.